These 30 T cell receptor beta chains share one sample of origin, sequenced in a study of blood T cell repertoires in COVID-19. Assay used: immunoSEQ multiplex PCR; TCRdb lists only in-frame clones, some missing. Among hundreds of thousands of clones listed, around 88% were seen once. Input material: PBMCs or T cells enriched from blood (not recorded which). These receptors all stem from a man aged 40-50 years who had recovered from COVID-19.

The V gene is TRBV7-6, the J gene TRBJ1-1; no firm D call. V dropped 4 bases and J dropped 5 bases, with 8 bases sitting between them. This CDR3 has 12 residues. CDR1 and CDR2 from the germline V gene are SGHVS and FNYEAQ. CDR3 DNA sequence: TGTGCCAGCAGCTCCGGGTGGACTGAAGCTTTCTTT. This sequence encodes CASSSGWTEAFF. Variable domain in full (rest from reference TRBV7-6 and TRBJ1-1): GAGVSQSPRYKVTKRGQDVALRCDPISGHVSLYWYRQALGQGPEFLTYFNYEAQQDKSGLPNDRFSAERPEGSISTLTIQRTEQRDSAMYRCASSSGWTEAFFGQGTRLTVV.

The J gene is TRBJ2-5, the V gene TRBV6-5; no reliable D call. Trimming stripped 4 bases from V and 2 bases from J, with 5 bases between. This CDR3 region has 12 residues. Germline V CDR1 and CDR2: MNHEY, SVGAGI. This chain's CDR3 is CASSSSQETQYF. CDR3 coding DNA: TGTGCCAGCAGTTCGAGTCAAGAGACCCAGTACTTC.

This rearrangement joins TRBV27 to TRBJ1-5; D is uncertain. Trimming cost V 3 bases and J 4 bases, with 4 bases left between them. This CDR3 is built from 12 residues. Germline V gene data show CDR1 as MNHEY and CDR2 as SMNVEV (reference sequence). Here the CDR3 reads CASSFPNQPQHF. The CDR3 DNA sequence: TGTGCCAGCAGTTTCCCAAATCAGCCCCAGCATTTT.

V is TRBV11-3 and J is TRBJ2-7, with 10 bases that match TRBD1. The CDR3 loop spans 16 amino acids. Trimming cost V 1 base and J 2 bases; bases outside gene matches: 5. The germline CDR1 and CDR2 sequences are SGHNT and YENEEA. CDR3 sequence reads: CASSLGGTGAAYEQYF. The CDR3 region has the DNA TGTGCCAGCAGCTTAGGCGGGACAGGGGCGGCCTACGAGCAGTACTTC.

This clone was seen a single time. This chain uses TRBV2 with TRBJ1-2; D unclear. Trimming took off 3 bases at V and 0 bases at J, with 8 bases between the two ends. CDR3 length: 14 residues. The V gene's germline CDR1 is SNHLY and CDR2 FYNNEI. Written as DNA, the CDR3 is TGTGCCAGCAGTGAGAGGAGCCCTAACTATGGCTACACCTTC. Amino acids: CASSERSPNYGYTF.

V usage is TRBV5-1 and J usage is TRBJ2-3, with D perhaps TRBD2 (5 bases). Trimming cost V 0 bases and J 2 bases, with 13 bases left between them. CDR3 size: 16 residues. Per the germline V gene, CDR1 is SGHRS and CDR2 is YFSETQ. CDR3: CASSLAVSGVTDTQYF. For the CDR3, the DNA is TGCGCCAGCAGCTTGGCCGTGAGCGGTGTCACAGATACGCAGTATTTT.

In its sample, this clone was seen once. V usage is TRBV5-1 and J usage is TRBJ2-3, with D tentatively TRBD2 (7 bases). Germline CDR1 is SGHRS and CDR2 is YFSETQ. V dropped 5 bases and J dropped 2 bases, with 12 bases sitting between them. The CDR3 is 14 residues long. Here the CDR3 DNA reads TGCGCCAGCAGATCGGGGGGCTTCACAGATACGCAGTATTTT. This translates into CASRSGGFTDTQYF. Full variable domain (outside the CDR3, taken from reference TRBV5-1 and TRBJ2-3): KAGVTQTPRYLIKTRGQQVTLSCSPISGHRSVSWYQQTPGQGLQFLFEYFSETQRNKGNFPGRFSGRQFSNSRSEMNVSTLELGDSALYLCASRSGGFTDTQYFGPGTRLTVL.

The chain recombines TRBV27 with TRBJ1-5; D is possibly TRBD1 (5 bases). The V gene lost 2 bases and the J gene lost 0 bases, with 8 bases spanning the gap. From germline, CDR1 is MNHEY and CDR2 SMNVEV (reference sequence). The CDR3 totals 15 residues. Written as DNA, the CDR3 is TGTGCCAGCAGTTTAAGGGGATATAGCAATCAGCCCCAGCATTTT. Translation gives CASSLRGYSNQPQHF.

This clone was detected once. The chain is built from TRBV5-6 and TRBJ1-2, with a possible D match to TRBD1 (5 bases). The V gene's germline CDR1 is SGHDT and CDR2 YYEEEE. The germline V and J ends were trimmed by 4 bases and 7 bases, with 17 bases remaining between them. The CDR3 runs 14 residues. CDR3 sequence reads: CASSPVARVGGYTF. The CDR3 DNA reads as TGTGCCAGCAGCCCGGTTGCCAGGGTCGGTGGCTACACCTTC.

The chain couples TRBV5-4 to TRBJ2-1; TRBD2 aligns across 9 bases. The V gene's germline CDR1 is SGHNT and CDR2 YYREEE (reference sequence). The CDR3 has 15 amino acids. The J segment lost 2 bases and the V segment lost 0 bases, leaving 0 bases of the junction unmatched. CDR3 residues: CASSLGGGAYNEQFF. DNA of the CDR3: TGTGCCAGCAGCTTGGGCGGGGGGGCCTACAATGAGCAGTTCTTC.

The chain is built from TRBV6-5 and TRBJ2-7; 7 nucleotides line up with TRBD1. The J segment lost 7 bases and the V segment lost 0 bases, leaving 6 bases of the junction unmatched. Germline V gene data show CDR1 as MNHEY and CDR2 as SVGAGI. The CDR3 is made up of 14 amino acids. Here the CDR3 DNA reads TGTGCCAGCAGTTACTCTACAGGGGCGGTGGAGCAGTACTTC. Its protein product is CASSYSTGAVEQYF.

CDR3 sequence: CASSYGTGTYEQYF. CDR3 nucleotide sequence: TGTGCCAGCAGCTACGGGACAGGGACCTACGAGCAGTACTTC. The rearrangement joins TRBV27 to TRBJ2-7, with 9 bases that match TRBD1. The V segment lost 6 bases and the J segment 2 bases; nucleotides outside the gene matches: 5. Germline V gene data show CDR1 as MNHEY and CDR2 as SMNVEV (reference sequence). This CDR3 comprises 14 residues.

The V gene is TRBV5-1, the J gene TRBJ2-3; 14 positions agree with TRBD2. There are 21 residues in the CDR3. The V gene end was trimmed by 4 bases and the J gene end by 8 bases; junction bases not matched to a gene: 24. CDR1 and CDR2 from the germline V gene are SGHRS and YFSETQ. The CDR3 spells CASSPDMGLAGAEAIRPTQYF. CDR3 nucleotide sequence: TGCGCCAGCAGCCCAGATATGGGACTAGCGGGAGCCGAGGCTATCCGGCCTACGCAGTATTTT.

This chain uses TRBV19 with TRBJ2-7, with D possibly being TRBD1 (6 bases). V was clipped by 2 bases and J by 0 bases, with 11 bases between them. The CDR3 loop spans 15 amino acids. CDR1 is LNHDA, CDR2 SQIVND, per germline (reference sequence). CDR3 bases: TGTGCCAGTAGTATATCGGACAGCAGCTCCTACGAGCAGTACTTC. Its translation: CASSISDSSSYEQYF.

In its sample, this clone was seen a few times. The rearrangement links TRBV30 to TRBJ1-5, with D hard to call. This CDR3 comprises 12 residues. With 2 bases removed from V and 7 bases from J, the gap between germline ends came to 9 bases. CDR1 is GTSNPN, CDR2 SVGIG, per germline (reference sequence). CDR3 amino acids: CAWSTLGQPQHF. The CDR3 nucleotides are TGTGCCTGGAGTACCCTAGGCCAGCCCCAGCATTTT. Drawing the rest from reference TRBV30 and TRBJ1-5, the complete variable domain is SQTIHQWPATLVQPVGSPLSLECTVEGTSNPNLYWYRQAAGRGLQLLFYSVGIGQISSEVPQNLSASRPQDRQFILSSKKLLLSDSGFYLCAWSTLGQPQHFGDGTRLSIL.

This clone was seen only a few times. The CDR3 region is CASSYGGNQPQHF. CDR3 DNA: TGTGCCAGCAGTTACGGGGGGAATCAGCCCCAGCATTTT. The gene calls are TRBV6-5 and TRBJ1-5; maybe TRBD1 (5 bases). Germline V gene lookup returns CDR1 MNHEY and CDR2 SVGAGI. Trimming left V 2 bases short and J 4 bases short, with 6 bases between. There are 13 residues in the CDR3.

This chain connects TRBV9 to TRBJ2-1; the D gene is possibly TRBD2 (6 bases). V shed 4 bases and J shed 0 bases, with 17 bases lying between them. Germline V gene sequence: CDR1 SGDLS, CDR2 YYNGEE. The CDR3 spans 17 residues. The CDR3 nucleotides read TGTGCCAGCAGCACGCAACCTAGCGTAAGCTCCTACAATGAGCAGTTCTTC. As protein: CASSTQPSVSSYNEQFF.

The J gene is TRBJ2-3, the V gene TRBV5-1, with D maybe TRBD1 (5 bases). The CDR3 is 14 amino acids. From germline, CDR1 is SGHRS and CDR2 YFSETQ. Between the trimmed V and J ends, which lost 4 bases and 2 bases, there was a span of 11 bases. The CDR3 DNA reads as TGCGCCAGCAGCCCTAGACAGATCACAGATACGCAGTATTTT. This codes for CASSPRQITDTQYF.

This chain uses TRBV4-1 with TRBJ1-5; D gene unclear. The V gene's germline CDR1 is MGHRA and CDR2 YSYEKL. V lost 0 bases and J 7 bases, leaving 19 bases between the germline ends. The CDR3 is 17 amino acids. CDR3 region: CASSQESRGRRNQPQHF. The DNA for the CDR3 is TGCGCCAGCAGCCAAGAATCCCGAGGGAGGAGGAACCAGCCCCAGCATTTT.

This chain joins TRBV2 and TRBJ1-5; D is unresolved. The length of the CDR3 is 14 residues. V lost 3 bases and J lost 1, with 7 bases in between. CDR1 SNHLY and CDR2 FYNNEI come from the germline V gene. As DNA, the CDR3 is TGTGCCAGCAGTGATGAACGGAGCAATCAGCCCCAGCATTTT. Its protein is CASSDERSNQPQHF. The full variable domain, completed using reference TRBV2 and TRBJ1-5, is EPEVTQTPSHQVTQMGQEVILRCVPISNHLYFYWYRQILGQKVEFLVSFYNNEISEKSEIFDDQFSVERPDGSNFTLKIRSTKLEDSAMYFCASSDERSNQPQHFGDGTRLSIL.

This chain uses TRBV7-8 with TRBJ2-2; maybe TRBD2 (6 bases). The V and J ends lost 1 base and 1 base respectively, with 13 bases between them. The CDR3 length is 17 residues. Germline CDR1 and CDR2: SGHVS and FQNEAQ. The CDR3 DNA reads TGTGCCAGCAGCTTAGGTTGGACTACAAAGAACACCGGGGAGCTGTTTTTT. Translated: CASSLGWTTKNTGELFF.

This chain links TRBV4-1 with TRBJ1-2; 8 bases map to TRBD1. V was clipped by 1 base and J by 4 bases; unmatched bases: 11. The germline CDR1 and CDR2 sequences are MGHRA and YSYEKL. The CDR3 is 17 amino acids. CDR3 loop: CASSQAGARTGLYGYTF. In nucleotides, the CDR3 is TGCGCCAGCAGCCAAGCTGGGGCAAGGACAGGGCTCTATGGCTACACCTTC.

The chain employs TRBV3-1 (or the pseudogene TRBV3-2) and TRBJ1-2, with 7 bases fitting TRBD1. The V gene end was trimmed by 0 bases and the J gene end by 4 bases; junction bases not matched to a gene: 11. The CDR3 contains 17 residues. Germline CDR1 LGHDT, CDR2 YNNKEL (reference sequence). CDR3 region: CASSQEVSDRSSYGYTF. In DNA form, the CDR3 reads TGTGCCAGCAGCCAAGAAGTTTCGGACAGGAGCAGCTATGGCTACACCTTC.

The chain employs TRBV27 and TRBJ1-1; tentatively, D is TRBD1 (6 bases). Trimming cost V 5 bases and J 6 bases, with 19 bases left between them. CDR3 size: 15 residues. Germline CDR1 is MNHEY and CDR2 is SMNVEV (reference sequence). CDR3 loop: CASSRVPRGNPEAFF. The CDR3 DNA sequence: TGTGCCAGCAGTAGGGTCCCCAGGGGTAACCCTGAAGCTTTCTTT.

The genes are TRBV2 and TRBJ2-7; D is ambiguous. V lost 2 bases, J lost 3 bases, and 8 bases lay in between. Germline V gives CDR1 SNHLY, CDR2 FYNNEI. The CDR3 sequence is 13 residues long. This CDR3 is CASSENRDYEQYF. CDR3 in DNA: TGTGCCAGCAGTGAAAACCGCGACTACGAGCAGTACTTC. Full variable domain (outside the CDR3, taken from reference TRBV2 and TRBJ2-7): EPEVTQTPSHQVTQMGQEVILRCVPISNHLYFYWYRQILGQKVEFLVSFYNNEISEKSEIFDDQFSVERPDGSNFTLKIRSTKLEDSAMYFCASSENRDYEQYFGPGTRLTVT.

The chain links TRBV18 to TRBJ1-4, with TRBD1 matching 7 bases. The CDR3 totals 14 residues. The junction had 11 bases not matched to a gene; V was cut back by 4 bases and J by 12 bases. CDR1 and CDR2 (germline): KGHSH, LQKENI. The chain's CDR3 is CASSRTGYTGELFF. CDR3 in DNA: TGTGCCAGCTCACGGACAGGTTATACCGGCGAACTGTTTTTT. The complete variable domain, with remaining parts taken from reference TRBV18 and TRBJ1-4, reads NAGVMQNPRHLVRRRGQEARLRCSPMKGHSHVYWYRQLPEEGLKFMVYLQKENIIDESGMPKERFSAEFPKEGPSILRIQQVVRGDSAAYFCASSRTGYTGELFFGSGTQLSVL.

The CDR3 reads CASSQDRGGTDTQYF. Here the CDR3 DNA reads TGTGCCAGTAGCCAAGACAGGGGTGGGACAGATACGCAGTATTTT. This chain connects TRBV19 to TRBJ2-3; 8 positions agree with TRBD1. After removal of 6 bases from V and 3 bases from J, the junction contained 8 bases not matched to a gene. The CDR3 has 15 amino acids. The germline V gene has CDR1 LNHDA and CDR2 SQIVND (reference sequence).

The V and J genes are TRBV9 and TRBJ2-3; D may be TRBD2 (6 bases). The CDR3 spans 17 residues. V was clipped by 0 bases and J by 0 bases, with 14 bases between them. Looked up from germline, CDR1 is SGDLS and CDR2 is YYNGEE. CDR3 residues: CASSVDPTSSSTDTQYF. The CDR3 nucleotides are TGTGCCAGCAGCGTAGATCCCACTAGCAGTAGCACAGATACGCAGTATTTT.

CDR3 sequence reads: CSANMDTEAFF. CDR3 in DNA: TGCAGTGCTAACATGGACACTGAAGCTTTCTTT. The chain joins TRBV20-1 to TRBJ1-1; D is ambiguous. The V end lost 4 bases, the J end lost 3 bases, and 6 bases lay between the germline ends. The germline gives CDR1 DFQATT, CDR2 SNEGSKA (reference sequence). There are 11 residues in the CDR3.

The gene calls are TRBV18 and TRBJ1-3; D not resolved. This CDR3 has 15 amino acids. Germline loops: CDR1 KGHSH, CDR2 LQKENI. V lost 1 base to trimming and J lost 3 bases, with 10 bases between them. The CDR3 is CASSPRAGSGNTIYF. For the CDR3, the DNA is TGTGCCAGCTCACCACGGGCAGGAAGTGGAAACACCATATATTTT.